The 24 T cell receptor beta chains reported below all come from one sample, sequenced in a study of T cell responses to AZD1222 COVID-19 vaccine. Sequencing used immunoSEQ multiplex PCR; TCRdb keeps in-frame clones, though not all of them. Of under 200,000 clones in the sample, approximately 88% were seen once. Source: peripheral blood, taken 28 days after the second AZD1222 dose. Every receptor here comes from an adult who received the AZD1222 COVID-19 vaccine.

The chain employs TRBV6-4 and TRBJ2-2, with 7 bases fitting TRBD1. From germline, CDR1 is MRHNA and CDR2 SNTAGT. The length of the CDR3 is 14 residues. V lost 4 bases and J lost 5; bases outside the gene matches: 4. CDR3 sequence: CASSVGGRTGELFF. CDR3 in DNA: TGTGCCAGCAGTGTAGGGGGCCGGACCGGGGAGCTGTTTTTT.

This chain connects TRBV18 to TRBJ1-1, with TRBD1 matching 7 bases. The CDR3 has 13 residues. Looked up from germline, CDR1 is KGHSH and CDR2 is LQKENI. The trim removed 8 bases at V and 1 base at J, leaving 4 bases unmatched. In DNA, the CDR3 is TGTGCCAGCACCCGGGACAGGAACACTGAAGCTTTCTTT. Residues: CASTRDRNTEAFF.

The chain carries TRBV3-1 (or the pseudogene TRBV3-2) and TRBJ2-3; possibly TRBD1 for D (5 bases). CDR1 is LGHDT and CDR2 is YNNKEL in the germline V gene (reference sequence). The V end was cut by 8 bases, the J end by 2 bases, with 11 bases between. The CDR3 runs 13 residues. CDR3 nucleotide sequence: TGTGCCAGCTCTGACAGACTCACAGATACGCAGTATTTT. Its translation: CASSDRLTDTQYF.

In this sample, this clone turned up once. The genes are TRBV27 and TRBJ1-1; weak D call: TRBD1 (6 bases). The CDR3 is 13 residues long. CDR1 MNHEY and CDR2 SMNVEV come from the germline V gene (reference sequence). Trimming shortened V by 4 bases and J by 6 bases, and 12 bases separated the two germline ends. The chain's CDR3 is CASSSRGYPEAFF. DNA for the CDR3: TGTGCCAGCAGTTCCAGGGGTTACCCTGAAGCTTTCTTT.

The gene calls are TRBV6-5 and TRBJ1-4, with TRBD1 matching 7 bases. CDR1 and CDR2 (germline): MNHEY, SVGAGI. Trimming cost V 11 bases and J 4 bases; bases outside gene matches: 10. The CDR3 spans 14 residues. The CDR3 is CAVKRGQINEKLFF. The CDR3 DNA follows: TGTGCCGTCAAGCGGGGACAGATTAATGAAAAACTGTTTTTT.

This rearrangement joins TRBV2 to TRBJ1-2, with 8 positions matching TRBD1. This CDR3 comprises 14 residues. J lost 5 bases, V lost 3 bases, and 5 bases had no gene match. CDR1 SNHLY and CDR2 FYNNEI come from the germline V gene. In nucleotides, the CDR3 is TGTGCCAGCAGTGATCAGGGGGCGCGATATGGCTACACCTTC. Protein: CASSDQGARYGYTF.

CDR3 sequence: CASGGILDTEAFF. Here the CDR3 DNA reads TGCGCCAGCGGAGGGATTCTCGACACTGAAGCTTTCTTT. The rearrangement joins TRBV10-2 to TRBJ1-1; D is uncertain. V was clipped by 8 bases and J by 3 bases, with 13 bases between them. This CDR3 is 13 amino acids long. Germline V lookup: CDR1 WSHSY, CDR2 SAAADI.

This clone has just a few counts. The chain links TRBV19 to TRBJ1-5; D perhaps matches TRBD1 (5 bases). CDR3 size: 14 residues. The germline gives CDR1 LNHDA, CDR2 SQIVND (reference sequence). The V and J ends lost 5 bases and 4 bases respectively, with 12 bases between them. CDR3 sequence: CASSAGTVNQPQHF. The CDR3 DNA sequence: TGTGCCAGTAGTGCCGGGACGGTGAATCAGCCCCAGCATTTT.

This chain joins TRBV18 and TRBJ1-1, with TRBD1 as a possible D gene (5 bases). V was shortened by 5 bases and J by 0 bases, with 16 bases between the two germline ends. Germline assignment: CDR1 KGHSH and CDR2 LQKENI. CDR3 length equals 16 residues. CDR3 sequence reads: CASSATGGLMNTEAFF. CDR3 sequence (DNA): TGTGCCAGCTCAGCGACCGGGGGGTTAATGAACACTGAAGCTTTCTTT.

The chain uses TRBV24-1 and TRBJ1-5; 9 bases line up with TRBD1. Germline-derived CDR1 and CDR2 are KGHDR and SFDVKD. V lost 5 bases, J lost 3 bases, and 7 bases stayed unmatched. The CDR3 contains 16 residues. CDR3 in amino acids: CATSVGGQGNNQPQHF. DNA of the CDR3: TGTGCCACCAGTGTTGGGGGACAGGGAAACAATCAGCCCCAGCATTTT.

The chain links TRBV6-5 to TRBJ1-1; D is unclear. Germline CDR1 MNHEY, CDR2 SVGAGI. V was pared by 0 bases and J by 5 bases, with 1 base between. This CDR3 spans 11 amino acids. As DNA, the CDR3 is TGTGCCAGCAGTTACTCTACTGAAGCTTTCTTT. Protein sequence: CASSYSTEAFF.

The V call is TRBV7-9, the J call TRBJ2-2, with 9 bases matching TRBD1. The length of the CDR3 is 15 residues. J was trimmed by 5 bases and V by 8 bases; bases with no gene match: 9. CDR1 and CDR2 (germline): SEHNR, FQNEAQ (reference sequence). The CDR3 spells CASGAGQGETGELFF. The CDR3 DNA reads TGTGCCAGCGGAGCGGGACAGGGAGAAACCGGGGAGCTGTTTTTT.

The gene calls are TRBV6-5 and TRBJ1-4; 10 nucleotides match TRBD1. The V gene's germline CDR1 is MNHEY and CDR2 SVGAGI. The junction had 8 bases not matched to a gene; V was cut back by 8 bases and J by 8 bases. This CDR3 is 14 amino acids long. The CDR3 reads CASLGGTGEEKLFF. CDR3 nucleotides: TGTGCCAGCCTGGGCGGGACAGGGGAGGAAAAACTGTTTTTT.

The chain recombines TRBV10-1 with TRBJ2-2, with D perhaps being TRBD1 or TRBD2 (5 bases each). Per the germline V gene, CDR1 is WNHNN and CDR2 is SYGVQD (reference sequence). Trimming pared 4 bases from V and 9 bases from J, leaving 12 bases between. The CDR3 has 13 amino acids. CDR3: CASSAGPSWELFF. CDR3 coding DNA: TGCGCCAGCAGTGCGGGGCCCTCCTGGGAGCTGTTTTTT.

This clone came up once. The V call is TRBV5-1, the J call TRBJ1-1, with D possibly being TRBD1 (5 bases). The V and J ends lost 4 bases and 1 base respectively, with 11 bases between them. The CDR3 has 14 residues. The germline CDR1 and CDR2 sequences are SGHRS and YFSETQ. In nucleotides, the CDR3 is TGCGCCAGCAGCGAGGTCAGGGCGAACACTGAAGCTTTCTTT. Its protein product is CASSEVRANTEAFF.

This clone occurred once. The gene calls are TRBV5-6 and TRBJ1-4, with D unclear. V lost 3 bases and J 7 bases, leaving 19 bases between the germline ends. The CDR3 loop spans 16 amino acids. Germline V gives CDR1 SGHDT, CDR2 YYEEEE. This chain's CDR3 is CASSSRLDQRVEKLFF. The CDR3 coding sequence is TGTGCCAGCAGCTCCCGGCTAGACCAGCGAGTTGAAAAACTGTTTTTT.

The chain couples TRBV29-1 to TRBJ1-2; D is perhaps TRBD1 (6 bases). This CDR3 has 12 residues. Germline V gene sequence: CDR1 SQVTM, CDR2 ANQGSEA. V lost 7 bases and J lost 3, with 12 bases in between. The DNA of the CDR3 is TGCAGCGCGGGGGCGGGGGACTATGGCTACACCTTC. Translating gives CSAGAGDYGYTF.

The genes are TRBV6-6 and TRBJ2-2; weak D call: TRBD1 (5 bases). Germline CDR1 reads MNHNY; CDR2 reads SVGAGI (reference sequence). The germline V and J ends were trimmed by 5 bases and 3 bases, with 28 bases remaining between them. CDR3 length equals 20 residues. CDR3 amino acids: CASSPYPNWAQGRHTGELFF. The CDR3 nucleotides are TGTGCCAGCAGTCCCTACCCTAACTGGGCCCAGGGTCGGCACACCGGGGAGCTGTTTTTT.

The V and J genes are TRBV24-1 and TRBJ2-7; the D gene is possibly TRBD1 (5 bases). V was shortened by 4 bases and J by 3 bases, with 9 bases between the two germline ends. The CDR3 has 13 amino acids. Germline V gene data show CDR1 as KGHDR and CDR2 as SFDVKD. The CDR3 coding sequence is TGTGCCACCAGTGACCGAGACAGCTACGAGCAGTACTTC. This codes for CATSDRDSYEQYF.

The chain carries TRBV28 and TRBJ1-2; maybe TRBD1 (5 bases). Between the trimmed V and J ends, which lost 6 bases and 4 bases, there was a span of 12 bases. The CDR3 contains 13 residues. Per germline, CDR1 MDHEN and CDR2 SYDVKM. The CDR3, as DNA: TGTGCCAGCAGGGGGACGCCGTCCTATGGCTACACCTTC. Encoded protein: CASRGTPSYGYTF.

A single count supports this clone. The chain carries TRBV5-1 and TRBJ1-1; 7 bases are a match to TRBD1. The CDR3 has 18 residues. V trimming: 3 bases; J trimming: 0 bases; junction bases outside the gene matches: 14. Per the germline V gene, CDR1 is SGHRS and CDR2 is YFSETQ. The CDR3 DNA sequence: TGCGCCAGCAGCTCCCGGGCCGGGACAGAAACTATGAACACTGAAGCTTTCTTT. It codes for CASSSRAGTETMNTEAFF. The whole variable domain, remainder taken from reference TRBV5-1 and TRBJ1-1, is KAGVTQTPRYLIKTRGQQVTLSCSPISGHRSVSWYQQTPGQGLQFLFEYFSETQRNKGNFPGRFSGRQFSNSRSEMNVSTLELGDSALYLCASSSRAGTETMNTEAFFGQGTRLTVV.

The V call is TRBV19, the J call TRBJ1-1; 7 nucleotides agree with TRBD1. The germline V gene has CDR1 LNHDA and CDR2 SQIVND (reference sequence). The CDR3 covers 12 residues. The ends lost 11 bases at V and 7 bases at J; junction bases unmatched: 10. The CDR3 DNA reads as TGTGCCGGCTACGACAGGGCGGGTGAAGCTTTCTTT. Translated, it gives CAGYDRAGEAFF.

This clone was recorded once. J is TRBJ1-2 and V is TRBV5-4; possibly TRBD1 for D (5 bases). Germline V CDR1 and CDR2: SGHNT, YYREEE (reference sequence). With 2 bases removed from V and 7 bases from J, the gap between germline ends came to 15 bases. This CDR3 region has 14 residues. This CDR3 reads CASSLEDLGAGYTF. In DNA form, the CDR3 reads TGTGCCAGCAGCTTAGAGGACCTAGGGGCTGGCTACACCTTC.

The chain recombines TRBV6-2 or TRBV6-3 with TRBJ1-1, with 8 positions matching TRBD1. CDR3 size: 20 residues. Germline values: CDR1 MNHEY, CDR2 SVGEGT. V gave up 3 bases and J gave up 0 bases; unmatched junction bases: 18. CDR3 amino acids: CASSYRPPGGNRGMNTEAFF. In nucleotides, the CDR3 is TGTGCCAGCAGTTATAGGCCCCCCGGCGGGAACAGGGGGATGAACACTGAAGCTTTCTTT.